Listed here are 17 T cell receptor beta chains from one sample, sequenced in a study of Ad26.COV2.S vaccination and SARS-CoV-2 variants. Documented treatment: around 19 received Ad26.COV2.S at low or high dose, single or two shots; five or six received placebo; per-sample allocation not given. Following the first vaccine or placebo injection, samples were taken on day 63. Profiled with immunoSEQ multiplex PCR; TCRdb holds only in-frame clones, not every one. The table has approximately 500,000 clones, 87% seen once. The source material was peripheral blood, sampled in a trial of Ad26.COV2.S vaccine versus placebo. Receptors originate from a person aged 18-60 years who received the Ad26.COV2.S COVID-19 vaccine or a placebo.

The chain links TRBV6-2 or TRBV6-3 to TRBJ1-2, with no clear D. The V end was cut by 1 base, the J end by 4 bases, with 10 bases between. This CDR3 is 14 amino acids long. Germline assignment: CDR1 MNHEY and CDR2 SVGEGT. In nucleotides, the CDR3 is TGTGCCAGCAGTTACTACACAGAAACCTATGGCTACACCTTC. This sequence encodes CASSYYTETYGYTF.

The chain employs TRBV6-1 and TRBJ2-5; 10 positions match TRBD2. Germline lookup yields CDR1 MNHNS and CDR2 SASEGT. V gave up 2 bases and J gave up 4 bases; unmatched junction bases: 16. The CDR3 contains 19 residues. As DNA, the CDR3 is TGTGCCAGCAGTGAAAGGATAGGTCTAGCGGGAGCTCAAGGAGAGACCCAGTACTTC. Amino acids: CASSERIGLAGAQGETQYF.

The chain is built from TRBV25-1 and TRBJ2-2; D is ambiguous. V was cut by 0 bases and J by 4 bases, with 3 bases left in between. Germline values: CDR1 MGHDK, CDR2 SYGVNS. CDR3 length: 13 amino acids. CDR3 sequence: CASSEYGTGELFF. In DNA form, the CDR3 reads TGTGCCAGCAGTGAATACGGCACCGGGGAGCTGTTTTTT.

J is TRBJ1-6 and V is TRBV5-1, with D unclear. The germline V and J ends were trimmed by 0 bases and 8 bases, with 9 bases remaining between them. Germline CDR1 SGHRS, CDR2 YFSETQ. The CDR3 sequence is 14 residues long. Here the CDR3 reads CASSLAQLDSPLHF. As DNA, the CDR3 is TGCGCCAGCAGCTTGGCCCAGTTAGATTCACCCCTCCACTTT.

J is TRBJ2-5 and V is TRBV5-1, with 8 bases lining up with TRBD2. V trimming: 0 bases; J trimming: 4 bases; junction bases outside the gene matches: 8. The CDR3 is made up of 16 amino acids. Germline V gene data show CDR1 as SGHRS and CDR2 as YFSETQ. The chain's CDR3 is CASSLGVAGRRETQYF. The CDR3 DNA reads as TGCGCCAGCAGCTTGGGCGTAGCGGGACGGAGAGAGACCCAGTACTTC.

The gene calls are TRBV5-1 and TRBJ2-1, with D possibly TRBD1 on 6 matching bases. Trimming pared 2 bases from V and 12 bases from J, leaving 15 bases between. Per germline, CDR1 SGHRS and CDR2 YFSETQ. The CDR3 contains 13 residues. The CDR3 protein is CASSLPTGYGQFF. The CDR3 DNA is TGCGCCAGCAGCTTACCTACAGGGTATGGGCAGTTCTTC.

The chain joins TRBV30 to TRBJ1-6; D unclear. V dropped 4 bases and J dropped 7 bases, with 17 bases sitting between them. This CDR3 is built from 15 residues. Germline V gene sequence: CDR1 GTSNPN, CDR2 SVGIG (reference sequence). DNA of the CDR3: TGTGCCTGGAATAAACTGGGCAGCCTAAATTCACCCCTCCACTTT. Translating it yields CAWNKLGSLNSPLHF.

The chain carries TRBV7-3 and TRBJ2-1; D perhaps matches TRBD1 (6 bases). Trimming removed 4 bases from V and 1 base from J, with 11 bases in between. Germline assignment: CDR1 SGHTA and CDR2 FQGTGA. The CDR3 is 15 residues long. The CDR3 reads CASSSRGGSYNEQFF. CDR3 DNA: TGTGCCAGCAGCTCCCGAGGGGGATCCTACAATGAGCAGTTCTTC.

The chain joins TRBV9 to TRBJ2-1, with TRBD2 matching 8 bases. Trimming cost V 1 base and J 0 bases; bases outside gene matches: 18. This CDR3 has 21 residues. Germline assignment: CDR1 SGDLS and CDR2 YYNGEE. The CDR3 bases are TGTGCCAGCAGCGTAAGTCTAGCGGGCTTAGGGGGGGATCGCTCCTACAATGAGCAGTTCTTC. Its translation is CASSVSLAGLGGDRSYNEQFF.

This rearrangement joins TRBV15 to TRBJ2-1, with D possibly matching TRBD2 (6 bases). The CDR3 length is 13 residues. Trimming took 0 bases from V and 12 from J, leaving 12 bases between them. The germline CDR1 and CDR2 sequences are LNHNV and YYDKDF (reference sequence). The CDR3 spells CATSRDHGGRQFF. For the CDR3, the DNA is TGTGCCACCAGCAGAGACCACGGAGGGAGGCAGTTCTTC.

This clone was detected only a few times. The genes are TRBV5-1 and TRBJ1-6; a weak D match, TRBD1 (5 bases). Trimming stripped 5 bases from V and 6 bases from J, with 9 bases between. The CDR3 loop spans 13 amino acids. From germline, CDR1 is SGHRS and CDR2 YFSETQ. The CDR3 sequence is CASRTESNSPLHF. The CDR3 nucleotides read TGCGCCAGCAGGACAGAGAGTAATTCACCCCTCCACTTT. The complete variable domain, with remaining parts taken from reference TRBV5-1 and TRBJ1-6, reads KAGVTQTPRYLIKTRGQQVTLSCSPISGHRSVSWYQQTPGQGLQFLFEYFSETQRNKGNFPGRFSGRQFSNSRSEMNVSTLELGDSALYLCASRTESNSPLHFGNGTRLTVT.

J is TRBJ1-4 and V is TRBV30; TRBD1 aligns across 9 bases. The CDR3 length is 13 residues. After removal of 4 bases from V and 8 bases from J, the junction contained 5 bases not matched to a gene. Germline V gene data show CDR1 as GTSNPN and CDR2 as SVGIG (reference sequence). The CDR3 nucleotides are TGTGCCTGGAAGGGACAGGGAAACGAAAAACTGTTTTTT. Translation gives CAWKGQGNEKLFF.

This sequence joins TRBV5-1 and TRBJ2-1, with TRBD2 identical over 13 bases. With 2 bases clipped from V and 2 bases from J, the junction kept 13 bases outside the gene matches. The CDR3 contains 20 residues. In germline, CDR1 is SGHRS, CDR2 YFSETQ. CDR3 DNA sequence: TGCGCCAGCAGCTTACTAGGCGCCTTGGGACTAGCGGGGACCTACAATGAGCAGTTCTTC. Its protein is CASSLLGALGLAGTYNEQFF.

The rearrangement joins TRBV6-5 to TRBJ1-2; the D is unclear. The CDR3 is 16 residues long. V dropped 0 bases and J dropped 3 bases, with 14 bases sitting between them. CDR1 and CDR2 (germline): MNHEY, SVGAGI. CDR3 sequence reads: CASSYSLRQDYYGYTF. The DNA for the CDR3 is TGTGCCAGCAGTTACTCGTTGCGGCAGGACTACTATGGCTACACCTTC.

The chain has TRBV7-9 and TRBJ1-1; TRBD1 is a possible D gene (5 bases). The CDR3 is 17 residues long. CDR1 is SEHNR and CDR2 is FQNEAQ in the germline V gene (reference sequence). V lost 2 bases to trimming and J lost 0 bases, with 16 bases between them. CDR3 coding DNA: TGTGCCAGCAGCTTACGTCGGGGGGATGTTTTGAACACTGAAGCTTTCTTT. Translation: CASSLRRGDVLNTEAFF.

The chain links TRBV15 to TRBJ2-2; D gene unclear. Trimming shortened V by 5 bases and J by 8 bases, and 15 bases separated the two germline ends. The CDR3 covers 14 residues. The germline V gene has CDR1 LNHNV and CDR2 YYDKDF (reference sequence). CDR3 residues: CATSPDQVTGELFF. CDR3 sequence (DNA): TGTGCCACCAGCCCCGACCAGGTAACGGGGGAGCTGTTTTTT.

As regards this clone: Other DNA sequences in the sample encode the same CDR3. The rearrangement joins TRBV28 to TRBJ1-1; the D is unclear. This CDR3 is built from 13 residues. The V and J ends lost 2 bases and 1 base respectively, with 5 bases between them. CDR1 is MDHEN and CDR2 is SYDVKM in the germline V gene. CDR3: CASSLLGNTEAFF. The DNA for the CDR3 is TGTGCCAGCAGTTTACTAGGGAACACTGAAGCTTTCTTT.